One sample yielded the 22 T cell receptor beta chains listed below, sequenced in a study of blood T cell repertoires in COVID-19. Here immunoSEQ multiplex PCR was the method, and the copy in TCRdb shows in-frame clones only, minus some. The table has 150,000 or so clones, around 83% seen once. Sample: peripheral blood. All receptors derive from a woman older than 75 with acute or convalescent COVID-19.

The chain couples TRBV6-5 to TRBJ2-7, with TRBD1 as a possible D gene (6 bases). The CDR3 loop spans 13 amino acids. Germline-derived CDR1 and CDR2 are MNHEY and SVGAGI. Trimming stripped 5 bases from V and 4 bases from J, with 12 bases between. The CDR3 is CASSKGVRYEQYF. Here the CDR3 DNA reads TGTGCCAGCAGTAAGGGGGTCAGGTACGAGCAGTACTTC.

About this clone: Other DNA sequences of this sample code for an identical CDR3. The chain is built from TRBV5-6 and TRBJ1-2; 10 bases are a match to TRBD1. The V gene end was trimmed by 0 bases and the J gene end by 4 bases; junction bases not matched to a gene: 6. CDR3 length: 16 amino acids. CDR1 is SGHDT and CDR2 is YYEEEE in the germline V gene. The CDR3 protein is CASSLGDRGRIYGYTF. As DNA, the CDR3 is TGTGCCAGCAGCTTGGGGGACAGGGGTAGGATCTATGGCTACACCTTC.

The genes are TRBV19 and TRBJ1-1; 9 nucleotides align to TRBD1. With V trimmed by 4 bases and J by 4 bases, 7 bases remained unmatched. Germline CDR1 and CDR2: LNHDA and SQIVND (reference sequence). The CDR3 has 15 amino acids. Here the CDR3 reads CASSTRTGVGTEAFF. The CDR3, as DNA: TGTGCCAGTAGTACTAGGACAGGGGTAGGCACTGAAGCTTTCTTT. The whole variable domain, remainder taken from reference TRBV19 and TRBJ1-1, is DGGITQSPKYLFRKEGQNVTLSCEQNLNHDAMYWYRQDPGQGLRLIYYSQIVNDFQKGDIAEGYSVSREKKESFPLTVTSAQKNPTAFYLCASSTRTGVGTEAFFGQGTRLTVV.

This clone was seen just once. The chain uses TRBV11-2 and TRBJ1-2, with D hard to call. V was shortened by 5 bases and J by 0 bases, with 7 bases between the two germline ends. The CDR3 has 13 residues. Germline V lookup: CDR1 SGHAT, CDR2 FQNNGV. The CDR3 region is CASSSTANYGYTF. In DNA form, the CDR3 reads TGTGCCAGCAGCAGCACTGCTAACTATGGCTACACCTTC.

The rearrangement joins TRBV3-1 (or the pseudogene TRBV3-2) to TRBJ1-2; 9 bases line up with TRBD1. The CDR3 contains 14 residues. Germline V CDR1 and CDR2: LGHDT, YNNKEL (reference sequence). V lost 0 bases to trimming and J lost 5 bases; unmatched junction nucleotides: 1. CDR3 sequence (DNA): TGTGCCAGCAGCCAAGAGGACAGGGGATATGGCTACACCTTC. This translates into CASSQEDRGYGYTF.

The chain joins TRBV25-1 to TRBJ1-1; no clear D gene. This CDR3 contains 17 residues. From germline, CDR1 is MGHDK and CDR2 SYGVNS. V was trimmed by 8 bases and J by 1 base, leaving 23 bases between them. CDR3 coding DNA: TGTGCCAGCTACCGGAGGTATCATCTAATAGAGAACACTGAAGCTTTCTTT. It is translated as CASYRRYHLIENTEAFF.

V is TRBV12-3 or TRBV12-4 and J is TRBJ2-7; TRBD2 matches 12 bases. The V segment lost 6 bases and the J segment 7 bases; nucleotides outside the gene matches: 4. There are 13 residues in the CDR3. CDR3 amino acids: CASRGLAGGEQYF. The CDR3 coding sequence is TGTGCCAGCAGGGGACTAGCGGGCGGGGAGCAGTACTTC.

J is TRBJ1-3 and V is TRBV5-8, with D hard to call. Germline values: CDR1 SGHTS, CDR2 YDEGEE. The CDR3 consists of 14 residues. Trimming stripped 0 bases from V and 4 bases from J, with 8 bases between. The CDR3 sequence is CASSLGATGNTIYF. The CDR3 bases are TGTGCCAGCAGCTTGGGGGCGACAGGAAACACCATATATTTT.

The gene calls are TRBV29-1 and TRBJ2-1; possible D gene TRBD1, 6 bases. V was trimmed by 3 bases and J by 3 bases, leaving 15 bases between them. CDR1 and CDR2 from the germline V gene are SQVTM and ANQGSEA. The CDR3 covers 15 residues. The CDR3 loop reads CSVDQRGLGYNEQFF. CDR3 sequence (DNA): TGCAGCGTTGACCAGAGGGGGTTAGGCTACAATGAGCAGTTCTTC.

The J gene is TRBJ1-2, the V gene TRBV13; a weak D match, TRBD1 (5 bases). V dropped 2 bases and J dropped 4 bases, with 14 bases sitting between them. CDR3 length: 15 amino acids. Germline CDR1 reads PRHDT; CDR2 reads FYEKMQ (reference sequence). Here the CDR3 DNA reads TGTGCCAGCAGCTTAAGGGGTGAGACCATCTATGGCTACACCTTC. Amino acids: CASSLRGETIYGYTF.

This chain links TRBV7-9 with TRBJ1-1; D is uncertain. V lost 1 base to trimming and J lost 4 bases, with 13 bases between them. The length of the CDR3 is 15 residues. In germline, CDR1 is SEHNR, CDR2 FQNEAQ (reference sequence). The DNA of the CDR3 is TGTGCCAGCAGCTTAGACAGCAGAAGCCCCACTGAAGCTTTCTTT. Translating gives CASSLDSRSPTEAFF.

The CDR3 nucleotides are TGTGCCAGCAGGCGACAGGTTAACTATGGCTACACCTTC. Amino acids: CASRRQVNYGYTF. V gene TRBV6-5 combines with J gene TRBJ1-2; weak D call: TRBD1 (6 bases). There are 13 residues in the CDR3. V was clipped by 6 bases and J by 1 base, with 9 bases between them. Per the germline V gene, CDR1 is MNHEY and CDR2 is SVGAGI.

This chain uses TRBV19 with TRBJ1-1; TRBD1 might be the D (5 bases). V was pared by 3 bases and J by 1 base, with 9 bases between. CDR1 LNHDA and CDR2 SQIVND come from the germline V gene (reference sequence). The CDR3 sequence is 14 residues long. The chain's CDR3 is CASSMWQGNTEAFF. The CDR3 DNA is TGTGCCAGTAGTATGTGGCAGGGGAACACTGAAGCTTTCTTT. The complete variable domain, with remaining parts taken from reference TRBV19 and TRBJ1-1, reads DGGITQSPKYLFRKEGQNVTLSCEQNLNHDAMYWYRQDPGQGLRLIYYSQIVNDFQKGDIAEGYSVSREKKESFPLTVTSAQKNPTAFYLCASSMWQGNTEAFFGQGTRLTVV.

This sequence joins TRBV4-2 and TRBJ1-6; 9 nucleotides agree with TRBD1. Trimming removed 0 bases from V and 7 bases from J; junction bases left unmatched: 7. Germline values: CDR1 LGHNA, CDR2 YNFKEQ. The length of the CDR3 is 17 residues. CDR3 protein: CASSQEFSGTGNSPLHF. The DNA of the CDR3 is TGTGCCAGCAGCCAAGAATTCTCCGGGACAGGGAATTCACCCCTCCACTTT.

This clone has more than one count but fewer than ten. The chain uses TRBV18 and TRBJ1-2, with 7 bases that match TRBD1. With 2 bases clipped from V and 3 bases from J, the junction kept 3 bases outside the gene matches. Germline V gives CDR1 KGHSH, CDR2 LQKENI. The CDR3 extends over 14 amino acids. CDR3 sequence (DNA): TGTGCCAGCTCACCATCGGACAGGCACTATGGCTACACCTTC. As protein: CASSPSDRHYGYTF. The full variable domain, completed using reference TRBV18 and TRBJ1-2, is NAGVMQNPRHLVRRRGQEARLRCSPMKGHSHVYWYRQLPEEGLKFMVYLQKENIIDESGMPKERFSAEFPKEGPSILRIQQVVRGDSAAYFCASSPSDRHYGYTFGSGTRLTVV.

This chain's CDR3 is CAWSRGVGQPQHF. In nucleotides, the CDR3 is TGTGCCTGGTCCAGGGGAGTTGGTCAGCCCCAGCATTTT. This chain connects TRBV30 to TRBJ1-5; maybe TRBD1 (6 bases). Trimming removed 5 bases from V and 6 bases from J, with 14 bases in between. This CDR3 region has 13 residues. Germline CDR1 is GTSNPN and CDR2 is SVGIG (reference sequence).

The V gene is TRBV6-5, the J gene TRBJ1-2; D gene unclear. Germline V lookup: CDR1 MNHEY, CDR2 SVGAGI. V lost 2 bases to trimming and J lost 8 bases, with 18 bases between them. The CDR3 totals 15 residues. The CDR3 loop is CASSYRTSTLGGYTF. CDR3 in DNA: TGTGCCAGCAGTTACCGGACTAGTACGTTGGGCGGCTACACCTTC.

The chain has TRBV11-2 and TRBJ1-2; unclear D gene. Germline CDR1 and CDR2: SGHAT and FQNNGV. Deletions cut 0 bases from V and 4 bases from J, with 18 bases between. The CDR3 contains 17 residues. CDR3 nucleotides: TGTGCCAGCAGCTTAGATGCGGCGGGAGGGCGGGGCTATGGCTACACCTTC. Protein product: CASSLDAAGGRGYGYTF.

The gene calls are TRBV7-6 and TRBJ1-3; a weak D match, TRBD1 (5 bases). Germline V gene data show CDR1 as SGHVS and CDR2 as FNYEAQ. V was clipped by 4 bases and J by 2 bases, with 9 bases between them. There are 14 residues in the CDR3. The CDR3 DNA follows: TGTGCCAGCAGCTCCCCGGACACTGGAAACACCATATATTTT. It encodes CASSSPDTGNTIYF.

V is TRBV7-2 and J is TRBJ2-4; TRBD1 matches at 8 bases. The CDR3 consists of 16 residues. CDR1 and CDR2 (germline): SGHTA, FQGNSA. V was pared by 5 bases and J by 0 bases, with 6 bases of the junction left unmatched. CDR3 region: CASSPRTGSAKNIQYF. Here the CDR3 DNA reads TGTGCCAGCAGCCCCAGGACAGGGTCAGCCAAAAACATTCAGTACTTC.

This chain connects TRBV5-5 to TRBJ1-5, with D possibly matching TRBD1 (5 bases). Trimming shortened V by 0 bases and J by 4 bases, and 14 bases separated the two germline ends. This CDR3 spans 16 amino acids. Germline CDR1 reads SGHKS; CDR2 reads YYEKEE (reference sequence). DNA of the CDR3: TGTGCCAGCAGCTTGGTCGGGCAGGGAAATAATCAGCCCCAGCATTTT. This gives the protein CASSLVGQGNNQPQHF. Using reference TRBV5-5 and TRBJ1-5 for the parts outside the CDR3, the full variable domain is DAGVTQSPTHLIKTRGQQVTLRCSPISGHKSVSWYQQVLGQGPQFIFQYYEKEERGRGNFPDRFSARQFPNYSSELNVNALLLGDSALYLCASSLVGQGNNQPQHFGDGTRLSIL.

To note about this clone: This CDR3 is also generated by other DNA sequences in the sample. The CDR3 bases are TGCGCCAGCAGCTTACAGGGGGCGTCTACTGAAGCTTTCTTT. Protein: CASSLQGASTEAFF. This rearrangement joins TRBV5-1 to TRBJ1-1; 9 nucleotides match TRBD1. V shed 2 bases and J 5 bases; nucleotides not matched to a gene: 4. CDR1 is SGHRS, CDR2 YFSETQ, per germline. The CDR3 runs to 14 residues.